This T cell receptor (beta chain) originates from a study of CD8 T cells in Susac syndrome. CDR3 length: 13 residues. J gave up 9 bases and V 3 bases, and 4 bases lay outside the gene matches. The germline V gene has CDR1 SGHTA and CDR2 FQGNSA. Sequencing of TCR beta covered CD8+ and CD4+ T cells obtained from blood. FACS enriched CD8+ TEMRA cells, while bulk CD8+ and CD4+ were negatively isolated. The RNA input was roughly 0.45 to 1 ug, and it was reverse transcribed with random hexamers. The method of amplification for TCR beta CDR3 was immunoSEQ multiplex PCR, covering 54 Vbeta and 13 Jbeta. TCRdb ran MiXCR on the immunoSEQ multiplex PCR reads and lists one entry per CDR3 protein. The sample lists some 300,000 distinct CDR3 sequences, 85% occurring once.

The chain uses TRBV7-2 and TRBJ2-1; TRBD2 matches 8 bases. The specimen sequenced was CD8+ T cells from PBMCs. The TCR comes from a human donor with multiple sclerosis. The CDR3 region has the DNA TGTGCCAGCAGCTTCGGACTAGCTAGTGAGCAGTTCTTC. It codes for CASSFGLASEQFF.